The clone carrying this T cell receptor (beta chain) was counted many times. The antigen is unknown. The data were taken from a study of CD8+CD57+ T cells in acquired aplastic anemia. Looking at the study overall: About 9.8 million reads, on average, were obtained for CD4+ cells from healthy donors.

Genomic DNA was employed as the template in profiling TCR beta VDJ and CDR3. TCRdb redid the calling of the reads with MiXCR, one entry per CDR3 protein. The data show about 210,000 distinct CDR3 sequences, about 37% seen once. The CDR3 is 14 residues long. CDR1 and CDR2 (germline): ENHRY, SYGVKD. V lost 6 bases and J 2 bases, leaving 11 bases between the germline ends. General study results and limits: In common between the patients and the controls were approximately 28 CD8+ CDR3 sequences.

The chain combines TRBV10-3 with TRBJ1-3; D is unclear. The sequence derives from a human donor in good health, serving as a control. Sequenced input: sorted CD4+, CD8+, or CD8+CD57+ T cells (not recorded which) from PBMCs. The CDR3 loop is CAISTDVTGNTIYF. Written as DNA, the CDR3 is TGTGCCATCAGCACGGACGTCACTGGAAACACCATATATTTT.